What follows describes a single TCR beta chain. This sample is part of a study of control samples from healthy donors and cancer patients. This table comes from immunoSEQ multiplex PCR, and its TCRdb copy is limited to in-frame clones, with some not included. The profile shows 150,000 to 200,000 clones, just over 85% of them singletons. Germline CDR1 is LNHDA and CDR2 is SQIVND (reference sequence). V was shortened by 3 bases and J by 2 bases, with 11 bases between the two germline ends. There are 14 residues in the CDR3. The chain has TRBV19 and TRBJ2-7; a possible D gene is TRBD2 (5 bases). Sequencing was carried out using blood. The clonotype originates from a man in his late teens or twenties in good health. The CDR3, as DNA: TGTGCCAGTAGTATCGAGACTAACGCCTACGAGCAGTACTTC. Protein sequence: CASSIETNAYEQYF. The whole variable domain, filled in from reference TRBV19 and TRBJ2-7, reads DGGITQSPKYLFRKEGQNVTLSCEQNLNHDAMYWYRQDPGQGLRLIYYSQIVNDFQKGDIAEGYSVSREKKESFPLTVTSAQKNPTAFYLCASSIETNAYEQYFGPGTRLTVT.